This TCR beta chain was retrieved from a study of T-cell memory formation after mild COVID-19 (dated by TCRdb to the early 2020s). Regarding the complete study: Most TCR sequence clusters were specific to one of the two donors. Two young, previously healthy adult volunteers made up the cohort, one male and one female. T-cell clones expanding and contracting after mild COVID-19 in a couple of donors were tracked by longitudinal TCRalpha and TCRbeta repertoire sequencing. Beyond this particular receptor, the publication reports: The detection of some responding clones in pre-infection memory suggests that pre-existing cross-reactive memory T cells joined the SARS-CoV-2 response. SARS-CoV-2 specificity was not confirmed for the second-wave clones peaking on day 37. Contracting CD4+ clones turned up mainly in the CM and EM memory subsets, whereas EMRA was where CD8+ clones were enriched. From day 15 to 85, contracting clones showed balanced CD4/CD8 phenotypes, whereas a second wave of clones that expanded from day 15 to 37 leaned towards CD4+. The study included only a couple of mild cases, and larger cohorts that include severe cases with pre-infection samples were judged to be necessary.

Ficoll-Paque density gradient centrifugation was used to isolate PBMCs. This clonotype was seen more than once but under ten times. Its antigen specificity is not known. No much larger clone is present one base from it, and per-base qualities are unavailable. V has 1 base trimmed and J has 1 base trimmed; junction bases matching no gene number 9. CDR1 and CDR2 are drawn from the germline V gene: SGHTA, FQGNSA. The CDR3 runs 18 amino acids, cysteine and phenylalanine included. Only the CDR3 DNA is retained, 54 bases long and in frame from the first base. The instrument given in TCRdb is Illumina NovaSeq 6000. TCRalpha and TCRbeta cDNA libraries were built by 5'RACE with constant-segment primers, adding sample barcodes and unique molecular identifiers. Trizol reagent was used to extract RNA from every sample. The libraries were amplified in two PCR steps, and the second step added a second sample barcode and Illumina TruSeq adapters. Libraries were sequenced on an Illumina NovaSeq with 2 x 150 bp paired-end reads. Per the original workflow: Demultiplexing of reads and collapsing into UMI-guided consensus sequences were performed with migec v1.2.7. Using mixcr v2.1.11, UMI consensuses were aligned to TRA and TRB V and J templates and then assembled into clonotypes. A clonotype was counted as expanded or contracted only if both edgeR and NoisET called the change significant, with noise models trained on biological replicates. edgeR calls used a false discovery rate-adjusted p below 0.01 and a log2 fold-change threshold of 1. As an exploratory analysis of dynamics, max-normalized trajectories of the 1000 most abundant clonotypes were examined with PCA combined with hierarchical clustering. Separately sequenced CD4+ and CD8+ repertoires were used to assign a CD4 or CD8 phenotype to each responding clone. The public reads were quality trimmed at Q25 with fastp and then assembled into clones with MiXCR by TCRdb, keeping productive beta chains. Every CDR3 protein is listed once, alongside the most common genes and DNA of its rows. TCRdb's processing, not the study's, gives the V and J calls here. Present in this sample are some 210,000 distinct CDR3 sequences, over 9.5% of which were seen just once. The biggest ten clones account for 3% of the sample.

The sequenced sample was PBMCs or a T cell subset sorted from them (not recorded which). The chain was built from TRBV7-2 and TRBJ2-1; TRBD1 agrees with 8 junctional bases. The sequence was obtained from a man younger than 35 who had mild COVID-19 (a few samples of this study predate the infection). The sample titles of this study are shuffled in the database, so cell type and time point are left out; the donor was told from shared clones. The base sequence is TGTGCCAGCAGCTTAGGGGCACCGGGACAGGTGTCCTACAATGAGCAGTTCTTC. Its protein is CASSLGAPGQVSYNEQFF.